Shown below are 5 T cell receptor beta chains from a single sample sequenced in a study of T cells in Graves' hyperthyroidism and ophthalmopathy. Amplification of TCR beta CDR3 regions used RNA as the template. Carried out on the TCR CDR3, a first-round RT-PCR used the HTBI primer set. MiXCR, run by TCRdb on the multiplex PCR reads, gives a single entry per CDR3 protein. The repertoire has around 300,000 distinct CDR3 sequences, around 15% of them found once; the top ten carry approximately 35%. The sequenced material came from blood. The origin of the receptors is a woman aged 40 to 55 with Graves' ophthalmopathy.

Ten or more counts support this clonotype. This sequence joins TRBV20-1 and TRBJ2-5; 7 bases map to TRBD2. Trimming took 3 bases from V and 4 from J; bases not matched to a gene: 8. Germline V gene lookup returns CDR1 DFQATT and CDR2 SNEGSKA (reference sequence). The CDR3 length is 14 residues. The CDR3 spells CSARSVIAGETQYF. In nucleotides, the CDR3 is TGCAGTGCTAGGTCCGTAATAGCGGGAGAGACCCAGTACTTC.

This clonotype was seen many times. The chain combines TRBV11-1 with TRBJ2-1; weak D call: TRBD1 (6 bases). The CDR3 is made up of 16 amino acids. In germline, CDR1 is SGHAT, CDR2 FQDESV (reference sequence). Trimming removed 3 bases from V and 0 bases from J, with 12 bases in between. CDR3 sequence (DNA): TGTGCCAGCAGCTTCCAGGGGATGAGCTCCTACAATGAGCAGTTCTTC. Protein sequence: CASSFQGMSSYNEQFF.

The sample holds many counts of this clonotype. The V gene is TRBV20-1, the J gene TRBJ1-1, with D possibly being TRBD1 (6 bases). Germline V gives CDR1 DFQATT, CDR2 SNEGSKA (reference sequence). V lost 6 bases and J 1 base, leaving 15 bases between the germline ends. The CDR3 contains 14 residues. CDR3 nucleotide sequence: TGCAGTGCAGCCCCCGCAGGGGCGAACACTGAAGCTTTCTTT. It specifies CSAAPAGANTEAFF.

There are a few counts of this clonotype. The chain combines TRBV6-1 with TRBJ2-1; D gene unclear. Looked up from germline, CDR1 is MNHNS and CDR2 is SASEGT. The V gene lost 5 bases and the J gene lost 0 bases, with 26 bases spanning the gap. The CDR3 sequence is 20 residues long. DNA for the CDR3: TGTGCCAGCAGTCCCGCACCCCGACACTTTAGGGCACTCTCCTACAATGAGCAGTTCTTC. Encoded protein: CASSPAPRHFRALSYNEQFF.

The chain joins TRBV7-9 to TRBJ2-4; either TRBD1 or TRBD2 may supply D (6 bases each). The CDR3 spans 13 residues. From germline, CDR1 is SEHNR and CDR2 FQNEAQ (reference sequence). The V end lost 5 bases, the J end lost 9 bases, and 14 bases lay between the germline ends. CDR3 loop: CASSRQGGIIQYF. CDR3 nucleotide sequence: TGTGCCAGCAGCCGACAAGGGGGGATCATTCAGTACTTC.